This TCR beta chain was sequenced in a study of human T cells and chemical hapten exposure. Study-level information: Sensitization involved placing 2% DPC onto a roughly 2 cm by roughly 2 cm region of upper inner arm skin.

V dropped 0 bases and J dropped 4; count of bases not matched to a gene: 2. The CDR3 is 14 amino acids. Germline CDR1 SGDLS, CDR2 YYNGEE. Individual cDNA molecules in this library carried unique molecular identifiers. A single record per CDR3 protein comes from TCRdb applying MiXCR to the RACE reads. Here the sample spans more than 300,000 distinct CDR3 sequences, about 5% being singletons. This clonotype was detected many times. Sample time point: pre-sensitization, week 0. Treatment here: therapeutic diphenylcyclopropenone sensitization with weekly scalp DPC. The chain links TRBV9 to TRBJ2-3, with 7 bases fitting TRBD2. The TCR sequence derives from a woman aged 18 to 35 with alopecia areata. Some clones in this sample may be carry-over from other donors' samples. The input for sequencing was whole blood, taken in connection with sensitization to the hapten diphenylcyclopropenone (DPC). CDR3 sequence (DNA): TGTGCCAGCAGCGTAGGCGGGGGAGCAGATACGCAGTATTTT. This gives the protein CASSVGGGADTQYF. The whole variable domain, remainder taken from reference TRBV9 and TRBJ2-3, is DSGVTQTPKHLITATGQRVTLRCSPRSGDLSVYWYQQSLDQGLQFLIQYYNGEERAKGNILERFSAQQFPDLHSELNLSSLELGDSALYFCASSVGGGADTQYFGPGTRLTVL.